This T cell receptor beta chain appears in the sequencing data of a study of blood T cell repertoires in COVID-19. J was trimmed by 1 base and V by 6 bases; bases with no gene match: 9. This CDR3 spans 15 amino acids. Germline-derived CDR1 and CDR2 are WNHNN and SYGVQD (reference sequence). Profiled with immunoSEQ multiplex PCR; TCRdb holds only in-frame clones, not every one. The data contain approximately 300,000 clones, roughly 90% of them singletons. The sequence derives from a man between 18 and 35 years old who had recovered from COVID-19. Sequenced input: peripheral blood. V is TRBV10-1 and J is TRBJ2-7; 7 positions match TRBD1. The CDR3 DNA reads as TGCGCCAGCAGAATATCCGGGACAGCGTCCTACGAGCAGTACTTC. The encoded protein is CASRISGTASYEQYF.